These 16 T cell receptor beta chains were sequenced from one sample in a study of T-cell memory formation after mild COVID-19. TCRdb re-derived calls from the 5' RACE reads in MiXCR, one entry per CDR3 protein. This table holds 120,000 to 150,000 distinct CDR3 sequences, over 15% found once. Sequenced sample: PBMCs or a T cell subset sorted from them (not recorded which). These receptors came from an adult woman who had mild COVID-19 (a few samples of this study predate the infection). Cell type and time point are not known.

V usage is TRBV6-5 and J usage is TRBJ2-7; TRBD2 matches 8 bases. The CDR3 sequence is 15 residues long. Germline V CDR1 and CDR2: MNHEY, SVGAGI. The ends lost 2 bases at V and 3 bases at J; junction bases unmatched: 6. CDR3 nucleotides: TGTGCCAGCAGTTACGTAGCGGGAAAAGGCTACGAGCAGTACTTC. As protein: CASSYVAGKGYEQYF.

There are many counts of this clonotype. This sequence joins TRBV7-2 and TRBJ2-7, with D tentatively TRBD2 (5 bases). The V end lost 7 bases, the J end lost 5 bases, and 15 bases lay between the germline ends. Germline V gene lookup returns CDR1 SGHTA and CDR2 FQGNSA. There are 13 residues in the CDR3. The CDR3 region is CASTPRVVHEQYF. The CDR3 DNA reads as TGTGCCAGCACTCCGAGGGTTGTCCACGAGCAGTACTTC.

The CDR3 sequence: CSARAPVPGVGETQYF. The CDR3 bases are TGCAGTGCTAGAGCCCCCGTGCCAGGGGTAGGAGAGACCCAGTACTTC. The rearrangement links TRBV20-1 to TRBJ2-5, with D perhaps matching TRBD1 (6 bases). The V gene's germline CDR1 is DFQATT and CDR2 SNEGSKA (reference sequence). The ends were cut back, 1 base at V and 4 bases at J, with 19 bases in the middle. The CDR3 is made up of 16 amino acids.

This clonotype was recorded many times. The V call is TRBV24-1, the J call TRBJ2-1; no reliable D call. Per the germline V gene, CDR1 is KGHDR and CDR2 is SFDVKD. The CDR3 has 11 residues. The ends were cut back, 6 bases at V and 6 bases at J, with 5 bases in the middle. This CDR3 reads CATSRANEQFF. As DNA, the CDR3 is TGTGCCACCAGTAGGGCCAATGAGCAGTTCTTC.

DNA for the CDR3: TGCGCCAGCAGCCACCGGACAGGGGCGGAAGCTTTCTTT. Residues: CASSHRTGAEAFF. V gene TRBV4-1 combines with J gene TRBJ1-1, with TRBD1 matching 9 bases. This CDR3 has 13 residues. V lost 3 bases to trimming and J lost 8 bases; unmatched junction nucleotides: 4. The germline CDR1 and CDR2 sequences are MGHRA and YSYEKL.

This clonotype occurred a few times. The rearrangement uses TRBV12-3 or TRBV12-4 and TRBJ2-5; maybe TRBD1 (5 bases). Trimming removed 2 bases at V and 7 bases at J, with 11 bases between. The CDR3 loop spans 13 amino acids. CDR3 nucleotide sequence: TGTGCCAGCAGTTTAACCCAGCAGGGGACCCAGTACTTC. This translates into CASSLTQQGTQYF.

This clonotype was recorded a few times. The CDR3 region has the DNA TGTGCCAGCAGCCAGGACCACAATCAGCCCCAGCATTTT. Residues: CASSQDHNQPQHF. This rearrangement joins TRBV9 to TRBJ1-5; D uncertain. Germline values: CDR1 SGDLS, CDR2 YYNGEE. This CDR3 is 13 amino acids long. V was pared by 4 bases and J by 3 bases, with 8 bases between.

The rearrangement links TRBV9 to TRBJ2-7, with 10 bases identical to TRBD2. The CDR3 runs 14 residues. Trimming at V came to 0 bases and at J to 7 bases, leaving 4 bases not matched to a gene. The V gene's germline CDR1 is SGDLS and CDR2 YYNGEE. The CDR3 DNA reads as TGTGCCAGCAGCGTAGATCCTAGCGGGGGAGAGCAGTACTTC. It yields the protein CASSVDPSGGEQYF.

This clonotype was counted only a few times. This sequence joins TRBV6-5 and TRBJ1-1, with a possible D match to TRBD1 (5 bases). Trimming took off 1 base at V and 11 bases at J, with 11 bases between the two ends. The CDR3 has 12 amino acids. The V gene's germline CDR1 is MNHEY and CDR2 SVGAGI. For the CDR3, the DNA is TGTGCCAGCAGTTACTATCCAGGGACGGCTTTCTTT. This codes for CASSYYPGTAFF.

This clonotype was seen only a few times. This chain joins TRBV5-1 and TRBJ2-7, with D perhaps given as TRBD1 or TRBD2 (5 bases each). Deletions cut 0 bases from V and 2 bases from J, with 12 bases between. The length of the CDR3 is 15 residues. Germline V gene data show CDR1 as SGHRS and CDR2 as YFSETQ. CDR3 coding DNA: TGCGCCAGCAGCTTGGGGGCAGGGACGACCTACGAGCAGTACTTC. Translating it yields CASSLGAGTTYEQYF.

The chain employs TRBV7-2 and TRBJ2-1; D is perhaps TRBD1 or TRBD2 (6 bases each). This CDR3 has 24 amino acids. Per the germline V gene, CDR1 is SGHTA and CDR2 is FQGNSA. Trimming stripped 5 bases from V and 4 bases from J, with 42 bases between. The CDR3 region is CASSPRRFGIWGRGDLAKYNEQFF. The CDR3 DNA reads TGTGCCAGCAGCCCCCGTCGGTTTGGTATATGGGGTAGGGGGGACCTCGCCAAATACAATGAGCAGTTCTTC. Combining the CDR3 with reference TRBV7-2 and TRBJ2-1 gives the whole variable domain GAGVSQSPSNKVTEKGKDVELRCDPISGHTALYWYRQSLGQGLEFLIYFQGNSAPDKSGLPSDRFSAERTGGSVSTLTIQRTQQEDSAVYLCASSPRRFGIWGRGDLAKYNEQFFGPGTRLTVL.

In DNA, the CDR3 is TGTGCCAGCAGTTACAGCAGCGGGACACTCTACGAGCAGTACTTC. Protein product: CASSYSSGTLYEQYF. The rearrangement uses TRBV6-5 and TRBJ2-7; D is perhaps TRBD2 (7 bases). The length of the CDR3 is 15 residues. V was trimmed by 2 bases and J by 3 bases, leaving 14 bases between them. Germline V gives CDR1 MNHEY, CDR2 SVGAGI.

This clonotype was seen more than once but under ten times. V is TRBV20-1 and J is TRBJ2-3; 10 bases line up with TRBD2. The CDR3 sequence is 15 residues long. After removal of 2 bases from V and 6 bases from J, the junction contained 8 bases not matched to a gene. Germline V gives CDR1 DFQATT, CDR2 SNEGSKA (reference sequence). The CDR3 spells CSARFLAGVSDTQYF. For the CDR3, the DNA is TGCAGTGCTAGATTCCTAGCGGGAGTTTCTGATACGCAGTATTTT.

The CDR3 loop reads CASSLYPDTQYF. The CDR3 DNA sequence: TGTGCCAGCAGCTTATATCCAGATACGCAGTATTTT. The rearrangement uses TRBV7-2 and TRBJ2-3; no definite D call. The ends were cut back, 2 bases at V and 4 bases at J, with 4 bases in the middle. The germline V gene has CDR1 SGHTA and CDR2 FQGNSA. The CDR3 has 12 amino acids.

The chain employs TRBV2 and TRBJ2-2; D is perhaps TRBD2 (6 bases). Germline loops: CDR1 SNHLY, CDR2 FYNNEI. V lost 6 bases, J lost 5 bases, and 16 bases lay in between. The CDR3 has 15 residues. CDR3 in amino acids: CASRGIKGRTGELFF. The CDR3 bases are TGTGCCAGCAGGGGGATTAAGGGGAGGACCGGGGAGCTGTTTTTT.

V and J are TRBV12-3 or TRBV12-4 and TRBJ1-5, with D perhaps matching TRBD1 (5 bases). V lost 6 bases and J lost 4, with 13 bases in between. The CDR3 is 14 amino acids. The CDR3 reads CASRHRGLNQPQHF. The CDR3 coding sequence is TGTGCCAGCAGACACCGGGGCCTGAATCAGCCCCAGCATTTT.